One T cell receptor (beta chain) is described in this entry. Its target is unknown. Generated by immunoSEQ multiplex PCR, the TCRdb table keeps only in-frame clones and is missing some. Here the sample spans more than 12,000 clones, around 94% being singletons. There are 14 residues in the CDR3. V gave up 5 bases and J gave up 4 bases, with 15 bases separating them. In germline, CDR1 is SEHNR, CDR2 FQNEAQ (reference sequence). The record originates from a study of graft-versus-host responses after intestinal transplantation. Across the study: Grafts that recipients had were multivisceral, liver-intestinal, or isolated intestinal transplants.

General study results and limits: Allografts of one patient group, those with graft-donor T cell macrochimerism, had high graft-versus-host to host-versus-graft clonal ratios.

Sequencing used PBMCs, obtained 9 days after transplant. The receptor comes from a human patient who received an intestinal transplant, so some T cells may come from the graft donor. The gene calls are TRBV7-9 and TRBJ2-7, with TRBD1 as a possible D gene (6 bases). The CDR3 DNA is TGTGCCAGCAGCCCCACAGGGTCGGCTTACGAGCAGTACTTC. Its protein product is CASSPTGSAYEQYF. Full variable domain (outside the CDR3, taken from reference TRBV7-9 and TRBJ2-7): DTGVSQNPRHKITKRGQNVTFRCDPISEHNRLYWYRQTLGQGPEFLTYFQNEAQLEKSRLLSDRFSAERPKGSFSTLEIQRTEQGDSAMYLCASSPTGSAYEQYFGPGTRLTVT.